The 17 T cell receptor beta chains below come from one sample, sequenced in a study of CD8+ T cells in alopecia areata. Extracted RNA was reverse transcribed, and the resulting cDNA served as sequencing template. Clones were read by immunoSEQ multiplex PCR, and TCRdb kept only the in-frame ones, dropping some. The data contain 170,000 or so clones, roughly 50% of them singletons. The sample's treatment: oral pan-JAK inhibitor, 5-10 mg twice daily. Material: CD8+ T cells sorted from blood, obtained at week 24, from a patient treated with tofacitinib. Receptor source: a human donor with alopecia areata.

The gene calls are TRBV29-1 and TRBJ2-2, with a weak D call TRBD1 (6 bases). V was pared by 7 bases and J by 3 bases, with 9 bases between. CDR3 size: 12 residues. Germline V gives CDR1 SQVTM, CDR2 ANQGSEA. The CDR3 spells CSARGDTGELFF. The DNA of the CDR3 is TGCAGCGCCAGGGGTGACACCGGGGAGCTGTTTTTT.

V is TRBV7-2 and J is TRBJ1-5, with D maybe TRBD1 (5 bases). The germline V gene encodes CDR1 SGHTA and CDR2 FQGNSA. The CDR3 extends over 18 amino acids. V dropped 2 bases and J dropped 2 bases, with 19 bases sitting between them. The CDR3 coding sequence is TGTGCCAGCAGCTTATCGGGACCCAGGGAGAGGCGCAATCAGCCCCAGCATTTT. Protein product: CASSLSGPRERRNQPQHF.

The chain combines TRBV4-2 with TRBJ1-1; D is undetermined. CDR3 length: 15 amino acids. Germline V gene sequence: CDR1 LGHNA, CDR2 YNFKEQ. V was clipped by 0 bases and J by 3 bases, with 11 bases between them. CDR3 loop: CASSQDGGGDTEAFF. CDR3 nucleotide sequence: TGTGCCAGCAGCCAAGACGGAGGCGGGGACACTGAAGCTTTCTTT.

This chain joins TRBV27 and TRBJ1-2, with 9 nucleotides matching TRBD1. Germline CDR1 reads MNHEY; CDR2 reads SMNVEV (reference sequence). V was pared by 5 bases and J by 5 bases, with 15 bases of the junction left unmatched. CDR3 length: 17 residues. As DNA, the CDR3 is TGTGCCAGCAGTCCCCTTCTCCGGGACAGGGAAAATTATGGCTACACCTTC. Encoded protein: CASSPLLRDRENYGYTF.

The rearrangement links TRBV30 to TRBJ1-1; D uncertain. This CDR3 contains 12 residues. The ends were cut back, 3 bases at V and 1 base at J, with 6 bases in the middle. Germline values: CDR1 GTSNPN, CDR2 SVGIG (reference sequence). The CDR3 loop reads CAWRDGNTEAFF. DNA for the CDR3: TGTGCCTGGAGAGACGGGAACACTGAAGCTTTCTTT.

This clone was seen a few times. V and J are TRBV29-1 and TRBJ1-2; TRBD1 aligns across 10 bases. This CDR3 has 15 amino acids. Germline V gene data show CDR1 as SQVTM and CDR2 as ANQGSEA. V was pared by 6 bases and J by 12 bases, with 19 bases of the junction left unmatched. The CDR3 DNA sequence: TGCAGCGTCAAACCCAGCGACAGGGGGCCGCCTTGGGACACCTTC. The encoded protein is CSVKPSDRGPPWDTF.

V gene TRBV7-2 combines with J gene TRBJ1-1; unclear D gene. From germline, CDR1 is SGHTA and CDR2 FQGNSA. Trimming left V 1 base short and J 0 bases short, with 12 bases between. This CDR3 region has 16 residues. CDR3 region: CASSLDFRELNTEAFF. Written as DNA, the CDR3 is TGTGCCAGCAGCTTAGATTTCCGGGAACTGAACACTGAAGCTTTCTTT.

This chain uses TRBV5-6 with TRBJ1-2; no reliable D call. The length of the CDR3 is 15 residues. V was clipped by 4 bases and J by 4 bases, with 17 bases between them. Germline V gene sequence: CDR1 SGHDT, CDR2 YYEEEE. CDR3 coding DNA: TGTGCCAGCAGCCCCGGACGGCTGAAATTCTATGGCTACACCTTC. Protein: CASSPGRLKFYGYTF.

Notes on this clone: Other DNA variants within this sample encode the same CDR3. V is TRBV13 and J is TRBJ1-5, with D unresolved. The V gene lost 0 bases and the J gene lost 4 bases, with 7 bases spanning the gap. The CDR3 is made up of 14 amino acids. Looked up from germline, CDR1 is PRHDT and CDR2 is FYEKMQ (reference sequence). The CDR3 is CASSLGRSNQPQHF. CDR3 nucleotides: TGTGCCAGCAGCTTAGGAAGAAGTAATCAGCCCCAGCATTTT.

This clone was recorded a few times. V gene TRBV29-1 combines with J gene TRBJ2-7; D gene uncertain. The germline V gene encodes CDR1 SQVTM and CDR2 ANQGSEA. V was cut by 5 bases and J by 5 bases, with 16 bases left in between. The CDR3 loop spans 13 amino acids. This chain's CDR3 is CSVRDNKGNEQYF. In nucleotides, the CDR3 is TGCAGCGTTAGAGATAATAAAGGGAACGAGCAGTACTTC.

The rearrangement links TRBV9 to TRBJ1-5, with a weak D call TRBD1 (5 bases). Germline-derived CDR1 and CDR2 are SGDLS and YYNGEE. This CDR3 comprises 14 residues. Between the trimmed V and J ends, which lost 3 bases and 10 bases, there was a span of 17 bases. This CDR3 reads CASSGDGGIIPQHF. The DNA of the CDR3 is TGTGCCAGCAGCGGAGACGGGGGGATCATTCCCCAGCATTTT.

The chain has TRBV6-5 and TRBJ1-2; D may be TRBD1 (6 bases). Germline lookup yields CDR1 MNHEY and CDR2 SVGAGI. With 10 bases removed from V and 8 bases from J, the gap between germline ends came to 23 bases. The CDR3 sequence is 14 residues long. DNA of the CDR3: TGTGCCATCGGTCAACCGGAACAGGGAGAGGGCTACACCTTC. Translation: CAIGQPEQGEGYTF.

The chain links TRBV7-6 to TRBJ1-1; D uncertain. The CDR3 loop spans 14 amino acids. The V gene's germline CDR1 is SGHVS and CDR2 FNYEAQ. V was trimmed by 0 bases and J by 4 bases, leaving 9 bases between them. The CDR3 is CASSLAGRSTEAFF. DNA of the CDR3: TGTGCCAGCAGCTTAGCTGGACGGAGCACTGAAGCTTTCTTT.

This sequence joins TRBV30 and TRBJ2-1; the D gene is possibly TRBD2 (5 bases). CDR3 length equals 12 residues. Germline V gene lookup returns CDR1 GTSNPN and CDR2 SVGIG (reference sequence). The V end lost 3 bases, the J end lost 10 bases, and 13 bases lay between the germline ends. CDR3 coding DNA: TGTGCCTGGAGGGGAGCTCGTCGGGAGCAGTTCTTC. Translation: CAWRGARREQFF.

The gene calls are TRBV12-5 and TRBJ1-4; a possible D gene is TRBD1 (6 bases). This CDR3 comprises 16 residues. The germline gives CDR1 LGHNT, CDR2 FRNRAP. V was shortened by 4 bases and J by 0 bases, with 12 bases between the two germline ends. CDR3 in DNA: TGTGCTAGTGGTTCCGGGACAAGAACAACTAATGAAAAACTGTTTTTT. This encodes CASGSGTRTTNEKLFF.

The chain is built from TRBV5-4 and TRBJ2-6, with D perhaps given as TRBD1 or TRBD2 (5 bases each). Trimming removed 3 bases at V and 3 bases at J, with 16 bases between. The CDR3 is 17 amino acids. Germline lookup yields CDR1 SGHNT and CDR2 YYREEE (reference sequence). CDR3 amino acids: CASSSPHGTGGANVLTF. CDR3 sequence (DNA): TGTGCCAGCAGCTCTCCACACGGGACGGGTGGGGCCAACGTCCTGACTTTC. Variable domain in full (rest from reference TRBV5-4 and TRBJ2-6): ETGVTQSPTHLIKTRGQQVTLRCSSQSGHNTVSWYQQALGQGPQFIFQYYREEENGRGNFPPRFSGLQFPNYSSELNVNALELDDSALYLCASSSPHGTGGANVLTFGAGSRLTVL.

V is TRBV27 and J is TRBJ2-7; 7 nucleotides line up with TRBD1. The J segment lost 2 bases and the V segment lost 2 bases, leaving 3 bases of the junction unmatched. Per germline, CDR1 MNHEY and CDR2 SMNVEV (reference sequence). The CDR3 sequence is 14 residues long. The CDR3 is CASSLRGRTYEQYF. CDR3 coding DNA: TGTGCCAGCAGTTTAAGGGGGCGGACCTACGAGCAGTACTTC.